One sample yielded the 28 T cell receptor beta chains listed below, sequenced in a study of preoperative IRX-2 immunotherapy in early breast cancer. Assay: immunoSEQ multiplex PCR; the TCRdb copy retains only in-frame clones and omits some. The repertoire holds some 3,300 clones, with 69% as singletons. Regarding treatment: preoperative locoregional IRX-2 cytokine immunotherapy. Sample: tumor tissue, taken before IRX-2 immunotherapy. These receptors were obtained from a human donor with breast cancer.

The CDR3 sequence: CASSLVGQGFGGYTF. For the CDR3, the DNA is TGCGCCAGCAGCTTGGTGGGACAGGGGTTCGGTGGCTACACCTTC. The V call is TRBV5-1, the J call TRBJ1-2; 10 nucleotides line up with TRBD1. The germline CDR1 and CDR2 sequences are SGHRS and YFSETQ. The J segment lost 7 bases and the V segment lost 0 bases, leaving 6 bases of the junction unmatched. This CDR3 has 15 residues.

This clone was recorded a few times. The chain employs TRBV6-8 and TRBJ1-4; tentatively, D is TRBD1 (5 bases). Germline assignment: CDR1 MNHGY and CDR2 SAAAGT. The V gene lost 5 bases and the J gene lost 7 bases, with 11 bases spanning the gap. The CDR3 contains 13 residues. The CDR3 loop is CASSVLGAEKLFF. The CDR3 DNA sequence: TGTGCCAGCAGTGTATTAGGGGCTGAAAAACTGTTTTTT.

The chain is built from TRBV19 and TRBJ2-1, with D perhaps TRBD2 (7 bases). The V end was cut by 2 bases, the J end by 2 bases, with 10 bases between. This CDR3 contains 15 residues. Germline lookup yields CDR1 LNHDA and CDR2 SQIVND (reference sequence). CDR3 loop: CASSITGGPYNEQFF. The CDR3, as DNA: TGTGCCAGTAGTATAACGGGGGGCCCCTACAATGAGCAGTTCTTC.

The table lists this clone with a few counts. CDR3 sequence: CASNLPSGGSHEQFF. CDR3 bases: TGTGCCAGTAATCTTCCCTCGGGCGGGTCTCATGAGCAGTTCTTC. The chain joins TRBV19 to TRBJ2-1, with D possibly matching TRBD2 (5 bases). Germline CDR1 reads LNHDA; CDR2 reads SQIVND (reference sequence). This CDR3 spans 15 amino acids. V gave up 7 bases and J gave up 8 bases, with 21 bases separating them.

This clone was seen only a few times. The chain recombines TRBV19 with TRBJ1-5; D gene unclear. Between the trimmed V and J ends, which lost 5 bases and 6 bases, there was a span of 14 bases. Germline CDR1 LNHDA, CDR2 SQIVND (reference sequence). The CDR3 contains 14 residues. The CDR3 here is CASSAGVKGQPQHF. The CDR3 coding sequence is TGTGCCAGTAGTGCCGGGGTGAAGGGTCAGCCCCAGCATTTT.

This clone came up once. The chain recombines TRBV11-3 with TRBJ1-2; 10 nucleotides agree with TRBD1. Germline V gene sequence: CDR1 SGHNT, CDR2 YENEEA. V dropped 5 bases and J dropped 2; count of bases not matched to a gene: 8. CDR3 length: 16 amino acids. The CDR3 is CASSQVLGQGNYGYTF. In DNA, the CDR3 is TGTGCCAGCAGCCAAGTTTTGGGACAGGGGAACTATGGCTACACCTTC.

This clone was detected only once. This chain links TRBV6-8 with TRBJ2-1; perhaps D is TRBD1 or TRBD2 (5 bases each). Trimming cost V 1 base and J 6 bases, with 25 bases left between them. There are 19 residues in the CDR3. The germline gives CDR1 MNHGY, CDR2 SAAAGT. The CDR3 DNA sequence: TGTGCCAGCAGTTACTTAGGGGCAGGGTCCGGTTGGGGGTTCAATGAGCAGTTCTTC. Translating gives CASSYLGAGSGWGFNEQFF.

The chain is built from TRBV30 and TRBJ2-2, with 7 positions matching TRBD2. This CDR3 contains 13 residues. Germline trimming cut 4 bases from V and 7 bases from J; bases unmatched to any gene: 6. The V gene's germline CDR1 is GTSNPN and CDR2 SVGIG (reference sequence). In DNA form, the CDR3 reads TGTGCCTGGAACGGGGGGTTAATCGGGGAGCTGTTTTTT. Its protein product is CAWNGGLIGELFF.

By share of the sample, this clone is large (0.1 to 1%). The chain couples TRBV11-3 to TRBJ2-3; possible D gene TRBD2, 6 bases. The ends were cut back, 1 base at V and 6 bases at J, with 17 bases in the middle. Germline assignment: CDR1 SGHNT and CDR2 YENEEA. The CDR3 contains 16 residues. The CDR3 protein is CASSLGVGGGLDTQYF. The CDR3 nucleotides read TGTGCCAGCAGCTTAGGGGTTGGCGGAGGGCTCGATACGCAGTATTTT.

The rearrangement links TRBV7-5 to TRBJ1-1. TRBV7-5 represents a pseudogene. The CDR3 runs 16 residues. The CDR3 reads CASSLAGRGALTEAFF. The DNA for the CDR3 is TGTGCCAGCAGCTTAGCGGGGCGGGGGGCGCTTACTGAAGCTTTCTTT.

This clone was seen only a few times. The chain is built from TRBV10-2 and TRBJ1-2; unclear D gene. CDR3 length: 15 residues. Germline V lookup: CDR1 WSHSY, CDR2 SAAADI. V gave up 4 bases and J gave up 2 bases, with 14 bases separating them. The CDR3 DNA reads TGCGCCAGCAGTGCACGGTCCAGGCCCAACTATGGCTACACCTTC. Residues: CASSARSRPNYGYTF.

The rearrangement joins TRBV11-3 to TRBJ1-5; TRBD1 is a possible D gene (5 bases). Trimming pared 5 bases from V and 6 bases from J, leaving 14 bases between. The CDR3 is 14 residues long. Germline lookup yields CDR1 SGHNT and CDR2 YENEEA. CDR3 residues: CASSPTEGLQPQHF. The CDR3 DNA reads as TGTGCCAGCAGCCCGACGGAGGGGCTTCAGCCCCAGCATTTT. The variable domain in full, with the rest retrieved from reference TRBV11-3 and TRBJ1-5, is EAGVVQSPRYKIIEKKQPVAFWCNPISGHNTLYWYLQNLGQGPELLIRYENEEAVDDSQLPKDRFSAERLKGVDSTLKIQPAELGDSAVYLCASSPTEGLQPQHFGDGTRLSIL.

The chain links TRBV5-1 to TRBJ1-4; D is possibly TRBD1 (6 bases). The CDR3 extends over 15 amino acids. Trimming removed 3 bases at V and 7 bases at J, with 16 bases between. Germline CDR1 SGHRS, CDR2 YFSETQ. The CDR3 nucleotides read TGCGCCAGCAGCTCATTAGGACAGCCTATTGAAAAACTGTTTTTT. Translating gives CASSSLGQPIEKLFF. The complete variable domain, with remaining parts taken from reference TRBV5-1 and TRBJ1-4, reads KAGVTQTPRYLIKTRGQQVTLSCSPISGHRSVSWYQQTPGQGLQFLFEYFSETQRNKGNFPGRFSGRQFSNSRSEMNVSTLELGDSALYLCASSSLGQPIEKLFFGSGTQLSVL.

This CDR3 reads CASSLTGGEDTQYF. The CDR3 nucleotides are TGCGCCAGCAGCTTAACAGGGGGCGAAGATACGCAGTATTTT. The chain is built from TRBV5-1 and TRBJ2-3; TRBD1 matches at 9 bases. Germline V lookup: CDR1 SGHRS, CDR2 YFSETQ. J lost 5 bases, V lost 2 bases, and 3 bases had no gene match. CDR3 size: 14 residues.

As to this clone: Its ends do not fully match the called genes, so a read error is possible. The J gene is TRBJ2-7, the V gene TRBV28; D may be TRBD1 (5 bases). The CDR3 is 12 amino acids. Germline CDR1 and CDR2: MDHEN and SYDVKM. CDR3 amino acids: CASSLFQGRVSF. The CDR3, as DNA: TGTGCCAGCAGTTTATTCCAGGGTCGGGTTTCTTTC. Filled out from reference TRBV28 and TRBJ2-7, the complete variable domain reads DVKVTQSSRYLVKRTGEKVFLECVQDMDHENMFWYRQDPGLGLRLIYFSYDVKMKEKGDIPEGYSVSREKKERFSLILESASTNQTSMYLCASSLFQGRVSFGPGTRLTVT.

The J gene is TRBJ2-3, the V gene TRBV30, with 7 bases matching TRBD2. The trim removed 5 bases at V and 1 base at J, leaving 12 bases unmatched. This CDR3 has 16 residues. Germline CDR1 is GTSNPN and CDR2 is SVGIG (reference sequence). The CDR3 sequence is CAWASGSTRGTDTQYF. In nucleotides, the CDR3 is TGTGCCTGGGCTAGCGGATCCACTCGGGGCACAGATACGCAGTATTTT.

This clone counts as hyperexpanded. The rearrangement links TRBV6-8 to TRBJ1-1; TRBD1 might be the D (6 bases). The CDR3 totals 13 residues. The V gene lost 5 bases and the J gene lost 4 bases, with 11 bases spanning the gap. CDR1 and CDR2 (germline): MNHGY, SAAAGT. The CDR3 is CASSNTGSTEAFF. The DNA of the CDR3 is TGTGCCAGCAGTAATACAGGGAGCACTGAAGCTTTCTTT.

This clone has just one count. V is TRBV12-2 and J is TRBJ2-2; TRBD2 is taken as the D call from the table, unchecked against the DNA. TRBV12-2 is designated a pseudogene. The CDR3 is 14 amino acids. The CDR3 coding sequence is TGTGCCAGTGCGGGGAGTCGGAACACCGGGGAGCTGTTTTTT. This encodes CASAGSRNTGELFF.

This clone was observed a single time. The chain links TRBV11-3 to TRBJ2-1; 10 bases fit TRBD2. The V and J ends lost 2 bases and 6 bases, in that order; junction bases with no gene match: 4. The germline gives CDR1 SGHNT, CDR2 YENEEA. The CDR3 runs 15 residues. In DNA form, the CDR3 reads TGTGCCAGCAGCTTACTAGCGGGAGACTTCAATGAGCAGTTCTTC. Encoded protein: CASSLLAGDFNEQFF.

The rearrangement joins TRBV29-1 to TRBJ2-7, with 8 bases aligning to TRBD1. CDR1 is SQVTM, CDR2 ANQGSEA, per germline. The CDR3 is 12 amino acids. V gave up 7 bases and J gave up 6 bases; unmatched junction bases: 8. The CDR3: CSAGTGEGEQYF. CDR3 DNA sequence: TGCAGCGCCGGGACAGGTGAGGGCGAGCAGTACTTC.

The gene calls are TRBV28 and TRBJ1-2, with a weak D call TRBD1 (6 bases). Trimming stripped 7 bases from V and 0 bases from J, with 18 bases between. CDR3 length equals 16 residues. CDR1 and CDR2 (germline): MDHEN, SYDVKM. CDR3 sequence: CASNPRGAQPNYGYTF. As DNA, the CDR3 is TGTGCCAGCAACCCGAGGGGGGCACAACCTAACTATGGCTACACCTTC.

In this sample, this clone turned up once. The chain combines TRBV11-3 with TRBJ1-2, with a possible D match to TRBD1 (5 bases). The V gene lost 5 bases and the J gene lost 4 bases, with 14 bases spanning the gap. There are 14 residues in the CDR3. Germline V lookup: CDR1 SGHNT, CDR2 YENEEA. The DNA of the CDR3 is TGTGCCAGCAGCCCGCAGGGAACTCTCTATGGCTACACCTTC. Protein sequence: CASSPQGTLYGYTF.

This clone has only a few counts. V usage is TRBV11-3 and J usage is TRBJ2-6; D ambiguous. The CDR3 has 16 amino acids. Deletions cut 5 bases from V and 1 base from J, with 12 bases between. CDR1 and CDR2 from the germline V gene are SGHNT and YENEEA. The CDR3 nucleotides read TGTGCCAGCAGCCCCCTAGGGTTTTCTGGGGCCAACGTCCTGACTTTC. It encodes CASSPLGFSGANVLTF.

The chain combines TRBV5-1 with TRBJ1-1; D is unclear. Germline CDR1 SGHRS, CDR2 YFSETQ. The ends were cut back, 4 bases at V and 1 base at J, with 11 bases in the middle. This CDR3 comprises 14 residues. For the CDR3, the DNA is TGCGCCAGCAGCCGGATCGCAGGGAACACTGAAGCTTTCTTT. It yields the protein CASSRIAGNTEAFF. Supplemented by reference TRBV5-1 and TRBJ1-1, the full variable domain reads KAGVTQTPRYLIKTRGQQVTLSCSPISGHRSVSWYQQTPGQGLQFLFEYFSETQRNKGNFPGRFSGRQFSNSRSEMNVSTLELGDSALYLCASSRIAGNTEAFFGQGTRLTVV.

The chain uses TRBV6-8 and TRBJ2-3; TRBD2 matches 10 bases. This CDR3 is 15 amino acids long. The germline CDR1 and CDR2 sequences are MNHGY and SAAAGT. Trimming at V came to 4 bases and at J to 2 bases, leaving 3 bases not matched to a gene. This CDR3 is CASSSGLADTDTQYF. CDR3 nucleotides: TGTGCCAGCAGTTCTGGACTAGCGGACACAGATACGCAGTATTTT.

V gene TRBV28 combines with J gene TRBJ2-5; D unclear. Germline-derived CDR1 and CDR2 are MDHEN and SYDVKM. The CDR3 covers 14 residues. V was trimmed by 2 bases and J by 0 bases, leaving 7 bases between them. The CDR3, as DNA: TGTGCCAGCAGTTTAGGCCCCGACCAAGAGACCCAGTACTTC. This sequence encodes CASSLGPDQETQYF.

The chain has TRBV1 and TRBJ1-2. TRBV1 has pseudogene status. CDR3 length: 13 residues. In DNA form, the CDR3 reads TGCGCCAGCAGCCATCAGGGAGGTAATGGCTACACCTTC. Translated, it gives CASSHQGGNGYTF.

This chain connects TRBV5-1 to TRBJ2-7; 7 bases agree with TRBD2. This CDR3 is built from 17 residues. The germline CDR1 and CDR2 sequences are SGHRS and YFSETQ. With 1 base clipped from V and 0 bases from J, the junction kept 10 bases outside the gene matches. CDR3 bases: TGCGCCAGCAGCTTGAGACCTAGCGGACAAAGCTCCTACGAGCAGTACTTC. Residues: CASSLRPSGQSSYEQYF.